Presented here are 10 T cell receptor beta chains from one specimen sequenced in a study of regulatory T cells in long-lasting Graves disease. Time point noted: newly diagnosed GD, antithyroid drugs for less than 3 months. RNA from PBMCs was the source of the TCR library. CDR3 regions were amplified by Arm-PCR using iRepertoire HTBI primers to build TCR beta libraries. In TCRdb, the multiplex PCR reads were re-called with MiXCR into one record per CDR3 protein. The sample has about 300,000 distinct CDR3 sequences, 15% to 20% seen once; the top ten hold roughly 40%. This material consisted of peripheral blood mononuclear cells (PBMCs), taken at new diagnosis, from a patient treated with antithyroid drugs. The receptors originated from a female donor with Graves disease.

This clonotype has a count of ten or more. The chain recombines TRBV6-2 or TRBV6-3 with TRBJ1-2; D may be TRBD1 (5 bases). From germline, CDR1 is MNHEY and CDR2 SVGEGT. The CDR3 is 14 residues long. Trimming removed 2 bases from V and 5 bases from J, with 12 bases in between. CDR3 DNA: TGTGCCAGCAGTTACGAGGGACGGATGTATGGCTACACCTTC. It is translated as CASSYEGRMYGYTF.

The V call is TRBV2, the J call TRBJ2-5; D gene unclear. V lost 6 bases, J lost 4 bases, and 15 bases lay in between. The CDR3 is 14 amino acids. Per the germline V gene, CDR1 is SNHLY and CDR2 is FYNNEI. CDR3 sequence: CASSIRVESETQYF. The CDR3 nucleotides read TGTGCCAGCAGCATACGGGTGGAGTCAGAGACCCAGTACTTC.

This clonotype has a count of ten or more. This chain connects TRBV20-1 to TRBJ2-3; D assignment may be TRBD1 or TRBD2 (5 bases each). CDR1 is DFQATT and CDR2 is SNEGSKA in the germline V gene (reference sequence). V shed 1 base and J shed 4 bases, with 18 bases lying between them. The CDR3 consists of 16 residues. CDR3 loop: CSARGGQEVSADTQYF. In DNA, the CDR3 is TGCAGTGCTAGAGGGGGCCAGGAGGTCTCCGCAGATACGCAGTATTTT.

With regard to this clonotype: Sequence at one end of the junction differs from germline and may be a read error. The chain uses TRBV27 and TRBJ1-6, with D unclear. Germline V CDR1 and CDR2: MNHEY, SMNVEV (reference sequence). The CDR3 has 14 residues. The CDR3 protein is CASSFGLYNSPFHF. In DNA, the CDR3 is TGTGCCAGCAGTTTTGGGTTATATAATTCACCCTTCCACTTT.

This clonotype was observed at least ten times. The genes are TRBV7-6 and TRBJ2-5; D is uncertain. V lost 2 bases and J 5 bases, leaving 9 bases between the germline ends. The CDR3 length is 13 residues. CDR1 and CDR2 (germline): SGHVS, FNYEAQ. This CDR3 is CASSLKTQETQYF. The CDR3 DNA reads TGTGCCAGCAGCTTAAAGACTCAGGAGACCCAGTACTTC.

This clonotype was recorded many times. The V gene is TRBV7-2, the J gene TRBJ2-1; 10 nucleotides match TRBD2. Germline values: CDR1 SGHTA, CDR2 FQGNSA. V was pared by 2 bases and J by 5 bases, with 12 bases of the junction left unmatched. This CDR3 is 18 amino acids long. CDR3 residues: CASSLRVASGRVHNEQFF. The CDR3 DNA reads as TGTGCCAGCAGCTTAAGGGTTGCGAGCGGGAGGGTACACAATGAGCAGTTCTTC.

This clonotype was counted ten times or more. The chain combines TRBV27 with TRBJ2-5; 9 positions match TRBD2. Looked up from germline, CDR1 is MNHEY and CDR2 is SMNVEV (reference sequence). CDR3 length: 16 amino acids. With V trimmed by 5 bases and J by 5 bases, 12 bases remained unmatched. The chain's CDR3 is CASSSGRRGGGETQYF. CDR3 nucleotides: TGTGCCAGCAGTAGCGGGAGGAGGGGAGGAGGGGAGACCCAGTACTTC.

This clonotype has only one observation. The V and J genes are TRBV30 and TRBJ2-5; 11 nucleotides align to TRBD1. This CDR3 is 13 amino acids long. CDR1 is GTSNPN and CDR2 is SVGIG in the germline V gene (reference sequence). J was trimmed by 6 bases and V by 3 bases; bases with no gene match: 3. The CDR3: CAWRRTGGKTQYF. The DNA of the CDR3 is TGTGCCTGGAGGCGGACAGGGGGCAAGACCCAGTACTTC. The whole variable domain, filled in from reference TRBV30 and TRBJ2-5, reads SQTIHQWPATLVQPVGSPLSLECTVEGTSNPNLYWYRQAAGRGLQLLFYSVGIGQISSEVPQNLSASRPQDRQFILSSKKLLLSDSGFYLCAWRRTGGKTQYFGPGTRLLVL.

The chain joins TRBV28 to TRBJ2-5; 7 positions agree with TRBD2. The CDR3 is 15 residues long. CDR1 and CDR2 (germline): MDHEN, SYDVKM. Trimming took 3 bases from V and 4 from J; bases not matched to a gene: 8. The CDR3 region is CASSFVAGRGETQYF. DNA for the CDR3: TGTGCCAGCAGTTTCGTCGCGGGGAGGGGAGAGACCCAGTACTTC.

This clonotype was observed at least ten times. This chain links TRBV2 with TRBJ1-5; possibly TRBD1 for D (5 bases). Germline V lookup: CDR1 SNHLY, CDR2 FYNNEI. V was cut by 2 bases and J by 5 bases, with 22 bases left in between. The CDR3 runs to 18 residues. The CDR3 DNA sequence: TGTGCCAGCAGTGAAAGGCAGAGAAGTTCTCCCAGGGATCAGCCCCAGCATTTT. Translated: CASSERQRSSPRDQPQHF.